Each of the 18 T cell receptor beta chains below was sequenced from the same sample in a study of T-cell memory formation after mild COVID-19. TCRdb passed the 5' RACE reads through MiXCR, listing each CDR3 protein once. The sample holds some 300,000 distinct CDR3 sequences, 20% to 25% seen once. The sequenced sample consisted of PBMCs or a T cell subset sorted from them (not recorded which). Receptors originate from a man between 18 and 29 years old who had mild COVID-19 (a few samples of this study predate the infection). Cell type and time point are not known.

Only a few counts were recorded for this clonotype. This chain connects TRBV5-5 to TRBJ1-4; D is ambiguous. The CDR3 is 16 residues long. Trimming cost V 0 bases and J 1 base, with 10 bases left between them. CDR1 is SGHKS, CDR2 YYEKEE, per germline (reference sequence). Written as DNA, the CDR3 is TGTGCCAGCAGCTTGGACCTCTCCGGAACTAATGAAAAACTGTTTTTT. This gives the protein CASSLDLSGTNEKLFF.

This clonotype was seen a handful of times. CDR3 sequence: CASSLAGTSGGTDTQYF. DNA of the CDR3: TGCGCCAGCAGCTTGGCGGGGACTAGCGGGGGCACAGATACGCAGTATTTT. The chain has TRBV5-1 and TRBJ2-3; the match to TRBD2 covers 13 bases. V trimming: 0 bases; J trimming: 1 base; junction bases outside the gene matches: 2. The CDR3 runs to 17 residues. Germline V gene lookup returns CDR1 SGHRS and CDR2 YFSETQ.

This chain links TRBV20-1 with TRBJ1-5; no clear D. Trimming removed 5 bases at V and 3 bases at J, with 14 bases between. Germline lookup yields CDR1 DFQATT and CDR2 SNEGSKA (reference sequence). The CDR3 consists of 14 residues. CDR3 in DNA: TGCAGTGCTGGACCGCTCTGGGACAATCAGCCCCAGCATTTT. Translated: CSAGPLWDNQPQHF.

This clonotype is a singleton in its sample. This chain joins TRBV18 and TRBJ2-7, with a possible D match to TRBD1 (6 bases). CDR1 KGHSH and CDR2 LQKENI come from the germline V gene. Between the trimmed V and J ends, which lost 4 bases and 0 bases, there was a span of 13 bases. The CDR3 is 15 amino acids. The CDR3 DNA reads TGTGCCAGCTCACAGATCGGGACACCCTCCTACGAGCAGTACGTC. It is translated as CASSQIGTPSYEQYV.

This clonotype was counted many times. The rearrangement joins TRBV20-1 to TRBJ2-7, with D possibly TRBD1 on 6 matching bases. V lost 6 bases and J lost 5, with 11 bases in between. The germline gives CDR1 DFQATT, CDR2 SNEGSKA (reference sequence). The CDR3 totals 11 residues. Here the CDR3 reads CSALQGNEQYV. Here the CDR3 DNA reads TGCAGTGCCCTGCAGGGGAACGAGCAGTACGTC.

The chain uses TRBV28 and TRBJ1-2, with D possibly TRBD1 on 6 matching bases. This CDR3 has 14 residues. Germline V lookup: CDR1 MDHEN, CDR2 SYDVKM. Trimming shortened V by 5 bases and J by 8 bases, and 18 bases separated the two germline ends. The CDR3 bases are TGTGCCAGCAGTCTCCTTCAGGGGACTGAAGGCTACACCTTC. Encoded protein: CASSLLQGTEGYTF.

The V and J genes are TRBV4-3 and TRBJ2-5; no definite D call. The germline V and J ends were trimmed by 4 bases and 4 bases, with 10 bases remaining between them. The CDR3 runs to 13 residues. Germline assignment: CDR1 LGHNA and CDR2 YSLEER. The CDR3, as DNA: TGCGCCAGCAGCCCTAAGCCAGGAGAGACCCAGTACTTC. This encodes CASSPKPGETQYF.

With regard to this clonotype: A much larger clone lies one base from this, so it may be a read error. The J gene is TRBJ2-7, the V gene TRBV11-1, with TRBD2 matching over 12 bases. Trimming removed 5 bases from V and 2 bases from J; junction bases left unmatched: 4. This CDR3 contains 15 residues. Per germline, CDR1 SGHAT and CDR2 FQDESV (reference sequence). The DNA of the CDR3 is TGTGCCAGCAGCCCCGGACTAGCGGGGACCTACGAGCAGTACTTC. Translated: CASSPGLAGTYEQYF.

The rearrangement joins TRBV4-1 to TRBJ2-1, with 9 bases that match TRBD2. Germline V gene data show CDR1 as MGHRA and CDR2 as YSYEKL. V dropped 6 bases and J dropped 9; count of bases not matched to a gene: 9. This CDR3 is 14 amino acids long. CDR3 protein: CASRERGEDGEQFF. The CDR3 nucleotides are TGCGCCAGCAGGGAGCGGGGGGAGGATGGTGAGCAGTTCTTC.

This chain uses TRBV4-2 with TRBJ1-1, with 12 positions matching TRBD1. Germline-derived CDR1 and CDR2 are LGHNA and YNFKEQ. The ends lost 0 bases at V and 7 bases at J; junction bases unmatched: 9. This CDR3 contains 17 residues. The CDR3 sequence is CASSQDVGTGGNDEAFF. The CDR3 coding sequence is TGTGCCAGCAGCCAAGATGTGGGGACAGGGGGCAATGATGAAGCTTTCTTT.

A note on this clonotype: At one boundary the junction diverges from the germline segment, which might be a read error. The V call is TRBV12-3 or TRBV12-4, the J call TRBJ1-5, with 7 bases fitting TRBD1. The CDR3 consists of 15 residues. The CDR3 DNA follows: TGTGCCAGCAGTTCACAGGGGTCCGGATATCAGCCCAAGCATTTT. Translation: CASSSQGSGYQPKHF.

V gene TRBV29-1 combines with J gene TRBJ2-1, with D uncertain. CDR1 is SQVTM and CDR2 is ANQGSEA in the germline V gene. Trimming took off 3 bases at V and 7 bases at J, with 13 bases between the two ends. This CDR3 contains 13 residues. The CDR3 protein is CSVEGKVINEQFF. The CDR3 DNA follows: TGCAGCGTTGAGGGGAAAGTAATTAATGAGCAGTTCTTC.

This clonotype appeared a few times. The chain has TRBV20-1 and TRBJ1-3; TRBD1 is a possible D gene (5 bases). V was clipped by 0 bases and J by 5 bases, with 14 bases between them. The CDR3 has 15 residues. The germline V gene encodes CDR1 DFQATT and CDR2 SNEGSKA (reference sequence). The CDR3 loop is CSAREGESFRNTIYF. For the CDR3, the DNA is TGCAGTGCTAGAGAGGGGGAGAGTTTCCGAAACACCATATATTTT.

V and J are TRBV12-3 or TRBV12-4 and TRBJ1-3; weak D call: TRBD1 (5 bases). V was shortened by 7 bases and J by 2 bases, with 12 bases between the two germline ends. This CDR3 is 14 amino acids long. CDR3 DNA: TGTGCCAGCAACAAAGGGGTTGCTGGAAACACCATATATTTT. Translation: CASNKGVAGNTIYF.

This clonotype has only a few counts. This chain connects TRBV28 to TRBJ1-3; D remains unclear. This CDR3 contains 11 residues. Between the trimmed V and J ends, which lost 3 bases and 7 bases, there was a span of 4 bases. From germline, CDR1 is MDHEN and CDR2 SYDVKM. The CDR3 protein is CASSFLNTIYF. The CDR3 nucleotides read TGTGCCAGCAGTTTCCTCAACACCATATATTTT. The full variable domain, rest sourced from reference TRBV28 and TRBJ1-3, is DVKVTQSSRYLVKRTGEKVFLECVQDMDHENMFWYRQDPGLGLRLIYFSYDVKMKEKGDIPEGYSVSREKKERFSLILESASTNQTSMYLCASSFLNTIYFGEGSWLTVV.

This clonotype was found a few times. The chain employs TRBV11-2 and TRBJ2-3; D uncertain. The CDR3 runs to 13 residues. The germline CDR1 and CDR2 sequences are SGHAT and FQNNGV. The V end was cut by 7 bases, the J end by 4 bases, with 12 bases between. In nucleotides, the CDR3 is TGTGCCAGCATCGCGGCAGGTTCAGATACGCAGTATTTT. Translated, it gives CASIAAGSDTQYF.

The rearrangement links TRBV5-1 to TRBJ2-1, with a weak D call TRBD1 (7 bases). The V and J ends lost 3 bases and 6 bases respectively, with 28 bases between them. This CDR3 comprises 19 residues. Looked up from germline, CDR1 is SGHRS and CDR2 is YFSETQ. The CDR3 sequence: CASSSRIAQDREDPNEQFF. The DNA of the CDR3 is TGCGCCAGCAGCTCCCGAATCGCCCAAGACAGGGAGGATCCCAATGAGCAGTTCTTC.

The rearrangement links TRBV4-1 to TRBJ2-7, with 9 bases fitting TRBD1. The CDR3 extends over 16 amino acids. V shed 4 bases and J 0 bases; nucleotides not matched to a gene: 7. The V gene's germline CDR1 is MGHRA and CDR2 YSYEKL. CDR3 sequence (DNA): TGCGCCAGCAGCCCGTCCGGACAGGGGTACTCCTACGAGCAGTACTTC. Protein sequence: CASSPSGQGYSYEQYF.